Detailed here is one T cell receptor beta chain. Its specificity is unknown. The record originates from a study of cytomegalovirus exposure and HLA in healthy donors. Whole-study findings and limits: The authors considered a cluster of highly shared sequence variants likely to be a sequencing artifact.

This PCR relied on a set of 60 Vbeta primers and 13 Jbeta primers. Some clones are missing from TCRdb's copy, which holds only in-frame ones; the method was immunoSEQ multiplex PCR. The sample includes over 100,000 clones. V trimming: 5 bases; J trimming: 1 base; junction bases outside the gene matches: 16. The CDR3 runs 18 residues. In germline, CDR1 is MNHEY, CDR2 SMNVEV (reference sequence). The source of this sequence is a man in his late teens or twenties in good health and CMV-seronegative. Sequencing used PBMCs. The chain employs TRBV27 and TRBJ2-7; 8 bases are a match to TRBD2. As DNA, the CDR3 is TGTGCCAGCAGTCCACCCCTCCGGCTAGCGGGTAGTTCCTACGAGCAGTACTTC. Its translation: CASSPPLRLAGSSYEQYF.